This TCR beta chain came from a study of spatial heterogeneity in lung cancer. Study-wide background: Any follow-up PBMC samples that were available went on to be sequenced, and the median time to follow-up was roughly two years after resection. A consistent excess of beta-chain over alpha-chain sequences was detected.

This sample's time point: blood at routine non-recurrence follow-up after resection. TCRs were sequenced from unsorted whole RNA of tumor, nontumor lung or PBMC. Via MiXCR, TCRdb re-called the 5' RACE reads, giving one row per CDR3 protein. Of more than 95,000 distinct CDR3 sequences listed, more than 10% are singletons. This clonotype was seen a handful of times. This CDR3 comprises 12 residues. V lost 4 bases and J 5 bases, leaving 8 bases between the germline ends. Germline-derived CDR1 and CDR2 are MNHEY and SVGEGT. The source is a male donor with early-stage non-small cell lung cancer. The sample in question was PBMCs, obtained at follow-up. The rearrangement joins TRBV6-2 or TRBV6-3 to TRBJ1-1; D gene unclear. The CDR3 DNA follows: TGTGCCAGCAGTTCCCTCAGGACTGAAGCTTTCTTT. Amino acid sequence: CASSSLRTEAFF.